The 24 T cell receptor beta chains below come from one sample, sequenced in a study of CXCR3-negative and CXCR3-positive naive CD8 T cells. Overall study findings and caveats: CXCR3-positive naive cells had more hydrophobic TRB CDR3s than CXCR3-negative naive cells.

The TRB cDNA libraries were prepared by 5' RACE with UMI labels. TCRdb reprocessed the 5' RACE reads, keeping one entry per CDR3 protein, no DNA. The sample has 120,000 to 150,000 distinct CDR3 sequences, and its top ten clones hold 0.25% to 0.3%. These receptors are not linked to any known antigen. The sequencing input was naive CXCR3+ CD8+ T cells from blood. The subset denotes: CD45RO-CCR7+CD27+CD95- naive CD8+ T cells expressing CXCR3 (TNR3+). Receptor source: a human donor in good health. Some clones in this sample may be carry-over from other donors' samples.

This chain connects TRBV29-1 to TRBJ2-1; no DNA is available, so the TRBD2 call from TCRdb remains unchecked. CDR3 size: 16 residues. CDR1 and CDR2 from the germline V gene are SQVTM and ANQGSEA. The CDR3: CSVVLAGVATYNEQFF.

The gene calls are TRBV20-1 and TRBJ2-1. The CDR3 is 15 residues long. Germline lookup yields CDR1 DFQATT and CDR2 SNEGSKA (reference sequence). CDR3 in amino acids: CSANAYGDSYNEQFF.

This sequence joins TRBV10-2 and TRBJ2-1; TCRdb proposes TRBD2, but this gene call is untestable without DNA. This CDR3 has 13 amino acids. Per the germline V gene, CDR1 is WSHSY and CDR2 is SAAADI. The CDR3 sequence: CASSESLASEQFF.

CDR3: CSARDLAGGRASYNEQFF. V gene TRBV20-1 combines with J gene TRBJ2-1; TCRdb's D gene call, TRBD2, goes unchecked for lack of DNA. There are 18 residues in the CDR3. Germline loops: CDR1 DFQATT, CDR2 SNEGSKA (reference sequence).

The CDR3 loop is CSVEGAQSSYEQYF. The rearrangement uses TRBV29-1 and TRBJ2-7. CDR3 length: 14 amino acids. Germline CDR1 SQVTM, CDR2 ANQGSEA.

The chain is built from TRBV28 and TRBJ2-1; TCRdb picks TRBD2, but there is no DNA to check that call. The CDR3 sequence is 13 residues long. Germline V gene sequence: CDR1 MDHEN, CDR2 SYDVKM. CDR3 amino acids: CASSLRLRGEQFF.

The rearrangement joins TRBV5-5 to TRBJ1-2; TCRdb proposes TRBD1, but this gene call is untestable without DNA. This CDR3 region has 15 residues. The germline V gene has CDR1 SGHKS and CDR2 YYEKEE (reference sequence). The CDR3 protein is CASSLLMAPHKGYTF. Using reference TRBV5-5 and TRBJ1-2 for the parts outside the CDR3, the full variable domain is DAGVTQSPTHLIKTRGQQVTLRCSPISGHKSVSWYQQVLGQGPQFIFQYYEKEERGRGNFPDRFSARQFPNYSSELNVNALLLGDSALYLCASSLLMAPHKGYTFGSGTRLTVV.

The V and J genes are TRBV3-1 and TRBJ2-1; the TCRdb call, TRBD2, lacks DNA for checking. Germline assignment: CDR1 LGHDT and CDR2 YNNKEL (reference sequence). CDR3 length: 16 amino acids. The CDR3 protein is CASSPPGGWENNEQFF.

The genes are TRBV28 and TRBJ2-1; the D call from TCRdb, TRBD2, cannot be confirmed without DNA. This CDR3 region has 15 residues. Germline V lookup: CDR1 MDHEN, CDR2 SYDVKM. The CDR3 reads CASSFVTPHDNEQFF.

The V gene is TRBV7-2, the J gene TRBJ2-2; the D gene TCRdb calls, TRBD1, cannot be checked with no DNA. The CDR3 is 15 residues long. The V gene's germline CDR1 is SGHTA and CDR2 FQGNSA. This CDR3 is CASSFRTGLVGEMFF.

The rearrangement links TRBV12-3 or TRBV12-4 to TRBJ2-3. There are 11 residues in the CDR3. This CDR3 is CASGSEDTQYF.

The gene calls are TRBV7-9 and TRBJ2-2; TCRdb picks TRBD2, but there is no DNA to check that call. CDR1 and CDR2 from the germline V gene are SEHNR and FQNEAQ (reference sequence). This CDR3 contains 19 residues. The CDR3 here is CASSSPDERESLNTGELFF.

V and J are TRBV5-1 and TRBJ2-7. CDR3 length equals 13 residues. From germline, CDR1 is SGHRS and CDR2 YFSETQ. CDR3 sequence: CASSLNGPDEQYF.

The V call is TRBV11-3, the J call TRBJ2-7; TCRdb names TRBD2, which stays unverified in the absence of DNA. The CDR3 runs to 16 residues. CDR1 and CDR2 (germline): SGHNT, YENEEA. The CDR3 is CASSLGTSGSYYEQYF.

J is TRBJ1-1 and V is TRBV29-1; TCRdb picks TRBD1, but there is no DNA to check that call. Germline lookup yields CDR1 SQVTM and CDR2 ANQGSEA. This CDR3 contains 14 residues. CDR3 residues: CSVPMTGTNTEAFF.

The V call is TRBV7-3, the J call TRBJ2-6. This CDR3 is built from 13 residues. CDR1 is SGHTA, CDR2 FQGTGA, per germline. CDR3 protein: CASRGPGANVLTF.

This chain connects TRBV12-3 or TRBV12-4 to TRBJ2-4; the D gene TCRdb calls, TRBD1, cannot be checked with no DNA. This CDR3 spans 13 amino acids. This CDR3 is CASTDRGKNIQYF.

The J gene is TRBJ2-7, the V gene TRBV7-2; without DNA, the TCRdb call of TRBD2 cannot be checked. The CDR3 has 16 amino acids. Per the germline V gene, CDR1 is SGHTA and CDR2 is FQGNSA. The CDR3 protein is CASSLSDGGGLYEQYF.

This rearrangement joins TRBV4-3 to TRBJ1-5. The CDR3 is made up of 15 amino acids. CDR1 is LGHNA, CDR2 YSLEER, per germline. CDR3 loop: CASSQEKASNQPQHF.

The chain carries TRBV6-2 or TRBV6-3 and TRBJ2-2. This CDR3 spans 12 amino acids. Germline loops: CDR1 MNHEY, CDR2 SVGEGT. CDR3 loop: CASSFGTGELFF.

This chain uses TRBV6-5 with TRBJ2-1. Looked up from germline, CDR1 is MNHEY and CDR2 is SVGAGI. The CDR3 extends over 13 amino acids. Here the CDR3 reads CASIGTEVNEQFF.

This chain joins TRBV11-3 and TRBJ2-1; TCRdb returns TRBD2, unconfirmable since there is no DNA. The CDR3 loop spans 17 amino acids. CDR1 and CDR2 from the germline V gene are SGHNT and YENEEA. The CDR3 sequence is CASSLASLAAAYNEQFF.

The genes are TRBV12-3 or TRBV12-4 and TRBJ1-2. The CDR3 length is 14 residues. CDR3 residues: CASADLNSNYGYTF.

The chain is built from TRBV29-1 and TRBJ1-1; no DNA is available, so the TRBD1 call from TCRdb remains unchecked. The germline CDR1 and CDR2 sequences are SQVTM and ANQGSEA. The CDR3 is made up of 13 amino acids. The CDR3 here is CSVDGTGIAEAFF.